This entry lists 9 T cell receptor beta chains sequenced from one sample in a study of blood T cell repertoires in COVID-19. Sequencing used immunoSEQ multiplex PCR; TCRdb keeps in-frame clones, though not all of them. The table includes some 670,000 clones, about nine tenths detected once. Sequencing was carried out using peripheral blood. The receptors originated from a woman aged 18-35 years with acute or convalescent COVID-19.

The chain couples TRBV19 to TRBJ1-2; D perhaps matches TRBD1 (5 bases). The CDR3 runs 14 residues. Germline CDR1 reads LNHDA; CDR2 reads SQIVND (reference sequence). Trimming cost V 2 bases and J 4 bases, with 11 bases left between them. The CDR3 bases are TGTGCCAGTAGTATATGGAGTCAGGGCTATGGCTACACCTTC. Translated, it gives CASSIWSQGYGYTF.

The chain employs TRBV5-5 and TRBJ2-7, with 9 bases aligning to TRBD1. This CDR3 region has 15 residues. V lost 6 bases and J lost 3; bases outside the gene matches: 10. Germline V gene data show CDR1 as SGHKS and CDR2 as YYEKEE (reference sequence). CDR3 nucleotides: TGTGCCAGCACCTGGGGGGACAGGGTTGACTACGAGCAGTACTTC. This codes for CASTWGDRVDYEQYF.

The CDR3 coding sequence is TGTGCCAGCAGCTTTTCCGGACTAGCGGTGTACGAGCAGTACTTC. Protein sequence: CASSFSGLAVYEQYF. The chain combines TRBV5-8 with TRBJ2-7; 10 bases are a match to TRBD2. There are 15 residues in the CDR3. CDR1 SGHTS and CDR2 YDEGEE come from the germline V gene. The trim removed 2 bases at V and 4 bases at J, leaving 6 bases unmatched.

CDR3 region: CAWSVGQGNNQPQHF. The CDR3 DNA reads TGTGCCTGGAGTGTCGGACAGGGGAATAATCAGCCCCAGCATTTT. V is TRBV30 and J is TRBJ1-5; 9 positions match TRBD1. The V segment lost 0 bases and the J segment 4 bases; nucleotides outside the gene matches: 4. The CDR3 length is 15 residues. The germline gives CDR1 GTSNPN, CDR2 SVGIG (reference sequence).

The J gene is TRBJ2-3, the V gene TRBV7-2, with D perhaps TRBD2 (7 bases). From germline, CDR1 is SGHTA and CDR2 FQGNSA. V was cut by 4 bases and J by 2 bases, with 13 bases left in between. This CDR3 has 15 residues. The CDR3 DNA sequence: TGTGCCAGCAGCTATGGGGGGGCCTCCACAGATACGCAGTATTTT. It specifies CASSYGGASTDTQYF.

Written as DNA, the CDR3 is TGTGCCAGCAGCGAGGGGGACAGTTTCTTTGGCTACACCTTC. Protein: CASSEGDSFFGYTF. The genes are TRBV25-1 and TRBJ1-2; TRBD1 matches at 7 bases. Looked up from germline, CDR1 is MGHDK and CDR2 is SYGVNS. The trim removed 6 bases at V and 7 bases at J, leaving 11 bases unmatched. There are 14 residues in the CDR3.

V usage is TRBV5-1 and J usage is TRBJ2-1; D is possibly TRBD2 (6 bases). The length of the CDR3 is 14 residues. Germline-derived CDR1 and CDR2 are SGHRS and YFSETQ. V was trimmed by 2 bases and J by 6 bases, leaving 12 bases between them. CDR3 sequence (DNA): TGCGCCAGCAGCTTTGGTTTCGGGAGCAATGAGCAGTTCTTC. Amino acid sequence: CASSFGFGSNEQFF.

This chain links TRBV24-1 with TRBJ2-2; possibly TRBD1 for D (6 bases). Germline V gene lookup returns CDR1 KGHDR and CDR2 SFDVKD. The CDR3 runs to 15 residues. Trimming stripped 1 base from V and 5 bases from J, with 10 bases between. The CDR3 reads CATSDFLGATGELFF. The CDR3 nucleotides read TGTGCCACCAGTGATTTCCTGGGGGCAACCGGGGAGCTGTTTTTT.

J is TRBJ1-1 and V is TRBV6-5; perhaps TRBD1 as D (6 bases). Germline lookup yields CDR1 MNHEY and CDR2 SVGAGI. This CDR3 contains 14 residues. Trimming cost V 7 bases and J 1 base, with 13 bases left between them. The DNA for the CDR3 is TGTGCCAGCATGGGGGGGCCCTCGAACACTGAAGCTTTCTTT. Protein sequence: CASMGGPSNTEAFF.